The 26 T cell receptor beta chains listed next were all sequenced from one sample in a study of cytomegalovirus exposure and HLA in healthy donors. The PCR used 60 Vbeta and 13 Jbeta primers. The table came from immunoSEQ multiplex PCR; TCRdb's copy has only in-frame clones and leaves some out. This sample has under 150,000 clones, with approximately 78% found just once. Sequencing input: PBMCs. All receptors derive from a woman between 40 and 55 years old in good health and CMV-seropositive.

The CDR3 is CASRQGPTEKLFF. In nucleotides, the CDR3 is TGTGCCAGCCGACAGGGTCCTACTGAAAAACTGTTTTTT. The chain recombines TRBV25-1 with TRBJ1-4, with 7 nucleotides matching TRBD1. With 8 bases clipped from V and 7 bases from J, the junction kept 7 bases outside the gene matches. Germline lookup yields CDR1 MGHDK and CDR2 SYGVNS. This CDR3 contains 13 residues. Full variable domain (outside the CDR3, taken from reference TRBV25-1 and TRBJ1-4): EADIYQTPRYLVIGTGKKITLECSQTMGHDKMYWYQQDPGMELHLIHYSYGVNSTEKGDLSSESTVSRIRTEHFPLTLESARPSHTSQYLCASRQGPTEKLFFGSGTQLSVL.

The V and J genes are TRBV5-1 and TRBJ2-5, with 9 bases fitting TRBD2. This CDR3 spans 15 amino acids. V trimming: 3 bases; J trimming: 5 bases; junction bases outside the gene matches: 8. From germline, CDR1 is SGHRS and CDR2 YFSETQ. The CDR3 reads CASSSVSGRWETQYF. The DNA for the CDR3 is TGCGCCAGCAGCTCGGTTAGCGGGAGATGGGAGACCCAGTACTTC.

The gene calls are TRBV28 and TRBJ2-4; TRBD2 aligns across 12 bases. The germline V gene encodes CDR1 MDHEN and CDR2 SYDVKM. With V trimmed by 4 bases and J by 6 bases, 1 base remained unmatched. The CDR3 consists of 14 residues. CDR3 DNA: TGTGCCAGCAGTTCGGGACTAGCGGGAAACATTCAGTACTTC. Protein: CASSSGLAGNIQYF.

In its sample, this clone was seen a few times. V is TRBV5-1 and J is TRBJ1-1, with TRBD1 identical over 10 bases. CDR3 size: 16 residues. J was trimmed by 3 bases and V by 2 bases; bases with no gene match: 7. CDR1 and CDR2 (germline): SGHRS, YFSETQ. The CDR3 nucleotides read TGCGCCAGCAGCTTTTTGCCCGGGACAGGGGACACTGAAGCTTTCTTT. Amino acid sequence: CASSFLPGTGDTEAFF.

The chain recombines TRBV29-1 with TRBJ2-1; 8 nucleotides line up with TRBD1. Germline values: CDR1 SQVTM, CDR2 ANQGSEA. This CDR3 contains 13 residues. V lost 7 bases to trimming and J lost 7 bases; unmatched junction nucleotides: 9. The CDR3 DNA is TGCAGCGAAGGGACAGGTTCCGGGAATGAGCAGTTCTTC. Protein sequence: CSEGTGSGNEQFF.

By frequency in the sample, this clone is medium-sized. The chain combines TRBV29-1 with TRBJ1-4; possibly TRBD1 for D (5 bases). Per the germline V gene, CDR1 is SQVTM and CDR2 is ANQGSEA. The CDR3 is made up of 13 amino acids. The ends were cut back, 7 bases at V and 1 base at J, with 10 bases in the middle. CDR3 region: CSALGGTNEKLFF. CDR3 DNA: TGCAGCGCCCTGGGGGGAACTAATGAAAAACTGTTTTTT.

The chain is built from TRBV11-2 and TRBJ2-3, with 7 bases fitting TRBD1. Germline-derived CDR1 and CDR2 are SGHAT and FQNNGV. This CDR3 contains 17 residues. The V and J ends lost 5 bases and 0 bases, in that order; junction bases with no gene match: 11. The CDR3 loop is CASSPGQAWGSTDTQYF. CDR3 nucleotides: TGTGCCAGCAGCCCCGGACAGGCTTGGGGGAGCACAGATACGCAGTATTTT.

As regards this clone: The sample contains more than one DNA sequence encoding this CDR3. The CDR3 nucleotides read TGTGCCACCCAGCAGGGGGTGGGTGAAAAACTGTTTTTT. This translates into CATQQGVGEKLFF. The rearrangement joins TRBV15 to TRBJ1-4; 7 bases fit TRBD1. The CDR3 consists of 13 residues. V lost 8 bases and J lost 7; bases outside the gene matches: 7. Germline CDR1 is LNHNV and CDR2 is YYDKDF (reference sequence).

The rearrangement uses TRBV7-8 and TRBJ1-1; D not resolved. Trimming cost V 5 bases and J 0 bases, with 10 bases left between them. CDR3 length: 14 residues. Germline CDR1 is SGHVS and CDR2 is FQNEAQ. CDR3 in DNA: TGTGCCAGCAGCCTAAACCCCATGAACACTGAAGCTTTCTTT. Its translation: CASSLNPMNTEAFF. Variable domain in full (rest from reference TRBV7-8 and TRBJ1-1): GAGVSQSPRYKVAKRGQDVALRCDPISGHVSLFWYQQALGQGPEFLTYFQNEAQLDKSGLPSDRFFAERPEGSVSTLKIQRTQQEDSAVYLCASSLNPMNTEAFFGQGTRLTVV.

CDR3: CASSPGEPEAFF. In nucleotides, the CDR3 is TGTGCCAGCAGCCCAGGTGAACCTGAAGCTTTCTTT. The rearrangement joins TRBV7-6 to TRBJ1-1, with D unclear. The CDR3 spans 12 residues. V was pared by 5 bases and J by 6 bases, with 10 bases between. CDR1 and CDR2 from the germline V gene are SGHVS and FNYEAQ.

This sequence joins TRBV19 and TRBJ2-1, with no clear D. This CDR3 has 15 amino acids. Per the germline V gene, CDR1 is LNHDA and CDR2 is SQIVND (reference sequence). Trimming stripped 0 bases from V and 1 base from J, with 7 bases between. CDR3 amino acids: CASSIDPLSYNEQFF. As DNA, the CDR3 is TGTGCCAGTAGTATAGACCCACTTTCCTACAATGAGCAGTTCTTC.

The chain carries TRBV5-4 and TRBJ2-3, with D possibly TRBD2 on 6 matching bases. The CDR3 has 15 amino acids. Germline CDR1 is SGHNT and CDR2 is YYREEE (reference sequence). The V gene lost 4 bases and the J gene lost 1 base, with 13 bases spanning the gap. Written as DNA, the CDR3 is TGTGCCAGCAGCGGTCGGGTAGCGGGCACAGATACGCAGTATTTT. Its translation is CASSGRVAGTDTQYF.

J is TRBJ2-2 and V is TRBV29-1, with D perhaps TRBD1 (5 bases). Germline V CDR1 and CDR2: SQVTM, ANQGSEA. V lost 4 bases, J lost 6 bases, and 12 bases lay in between. There are 13 residues in the CDR3. This CDR3 reads CSVGTTLPGELFF. CDR3 in DNA: TGCAGCGTTGGGACAACCCTGCCCGGGGAGCTGTTTTTT.

V usage is TRBV2 and J usage is TRBJ2-1; TRBD1 might be the D (6 bases). Germline V gene lookup returns CDR1 SNHLY and CDR2 FYNNEI. V lost 7 bases to trimming and J lost 2 bases, with 9 bases between them. The CDR3 runs 13 residues. The CDR3 reads CASTRTAYNEQFF. The CDR3 region has the DNA TGTGCCAGCACCAGGACAGCCTACAATGAGCAGTTCTTC. The variable domain in full, completed from reference TRBV2 and TRBJ2-1, reads EPEVTQTPSHQVTQMGQEVILRCVPISNHLYFYWYRQILGQKVEFLVSFYNNEISEKSEIFDDQFSVERPDGSNFTLKIRSTKLEDSAMYFCASTRTAYNEQFFGPGTRLTVL.

The sample holds a few counts of this clone. The junction does not match germline at one end; this may be a read error. The rearrangement links TRBV4-1 to TRBJ2-7, with 12 bases lining up with TRBD2. The CDR3 totals 16 residues. Germline CDR1 is MGHRA and CDR2 is YSYEKL. The CDR3 region has the DNA TGTGCCAGCAGCCAAGACATGACTAGCGGGAGCCACGAGCAGTACTTC. Protein sequence: CASSQDMTSGSHEQYF.

The chain combines TRBV30 with TRBJ1-1, with a tentative D call TRBD1 (6 bases). Trimming removed 0 bases at V and 3 bases at J, with 8 bases between. Per the germline V gene, CDR1 is GTSNPN and CDR2 is SVGIG (reference sequence). The CDR3 extends over 13 amino acids. The CDR3 DNA reads as TGTGCCTGGAGTGTAAACAGGGACACTGAAGCTTTCTTT. Translated: CAWSVNRDTEAFF.

The J gene is TRBJ2-1, the V gene TRBV9, with D possibly matching TRBD1 (7 bases). CDR1 and CDR2 from the germline V gene are SGDLS and YYNGEE. The ends were cut back, 3 bases at V and 0 bases at J, with 13 bases in the middle. CDR3 length equals 16 residues. Written as DNA, the CDR3 is TGTGCCAGCAGCGAGGGGGGACAGAGCTCCTACAATGAGCAGTTCTTC. It yields the protein CASSEGGQSSYNEQFF.

The chain recombines TRBV28 with TRBJ1-5; D might be TRBD1 (6 bases). Germline loops: CDR1 MDHEN, CDR2 SYDVKM. Trimming cost V 6 bases and J 4 bases, with 13 bases left between them. This CDR3 comprises 14 residues. The CDR3 protein is CASRTYRVNQPQHF. The CDR3 nucleotides are TGTGCCAGCAGAACGTACAGGGTGAATCAGCCCCAGCATTTT.

This clone was seen only a few times. The J gene is TRBJ1-1, the V gene TRBV5-1; 9 nucleotides align to TRBD1. J gave up 1 base and V 4 bases, and 8 bases lay outside the gene matches. The V gene's germline CDR1 is SGHRS and CDR2 YFSETQ. The CDR3 consists of 16 residues. DNA for the CDR3: TGCGCCAGCAGCCAAGGGACAGGGAGGGGGAACACTGAAGCTTTCTTT. This translates into CASSQGTGRGNTEAFF.

The gene calls are TRBV27 and TRBJ2-3; 12 positions match TRBD2. The germline gives CDR1 MNHEY, CDR2 SMNVEV (reference sequence). With V trimmed by 10 bases and J by 2 bases, 7 bases remained unmatched. This CDR3 region has 15 residues. CDR3 sequence (DNA): TGTGCCATCGGTGGACTAGCGGGGCACACAGATACGCAGTATTTT. This gives the protein CAIGGLAGHTDTQYF.

Concerning this clone: At one of its ends the junction is not consistent with the germline gene, which may arise from a read error. The V call is TRBV4-2, the J call TRBJ2-7, with D tentatively TRBD1 or TRBD2 (5 bases each). The germline CDR1 and CDR2 sequences are LGHNA and YNFKEQ. The CDR3 is 12 amino acids. The CDR3 bases are TGTGCCAGCGGCCAGGGAGTATACGAGCAGTACTTC. Translated, it gives CASGQGVYEQYF.

The chain couples TRBV19 to TRBJ2-5; no clear D gene. V lost 5 bases and J lost 5, with 12 bases in between. The CDR3 sequence is 13 residues long. The germline gives CDR1 LNHDA, CDR2 SQIVND (reference sequence). The CDR3 nucleotides are TGTGCCAGTAGTCCGTCAGGTCCGGAGACCCAGTACTTC. Amino acids: CASSPSGPETQYF.

This clone was seen more than once but under ten times. V is TRBV7-8 and J is TRBJ2-1; TRBD2 aligns across 14 bases. The germline CDR1 and CDR2 sequences are SGHVS and FQNEAQ. The CDR3 consists of 18 residues. V lost 5 bases, J lost 9 bases, and 15 bases stayed unmatched. The CDR3 region is CASSPSRLAGGFKLEQFF. The CDR3 DNA reads as TGTGCCAGCAGCCCTAGTAGACTAGCGGGAGGGTTTAAGCTTGAGCAGTTCTTC.

The chain has TRBV11-3 and TRBJ2-3; 10 bases fit TRBD2. CDR1 and CDR2 from the germline V gene are SGHNT and YENEEA. The CDR3 is 16 amino acids. V shed 5 bases, J shed 6 bases, and the junction held 11 bases outside the gene matches. Here the CDR3 DNA reads TGTGCCAGCAGCATAGGGACTAGCGCATATACGGATACGCAGTATTTT. Residues: CASSIGTSAYTDTQYF.

The chain has TRBV13 and TRBJ2-1; 12 positions agree with TRBD2. CDR1 PRHDT and CDR2 FYEKMQ come from the germline V gene (reference sequence). This CDR3 region has 17 residues. The trim removed 5 bases at V and 8 bases at J, leaving 13 bases unmatched. The CDR3 loop is CASSPIPTSGSGYEQFF. The CDR3 DNA reads TGTGCCAGCAGCCCCATACCGACTAGCGGGAGTGGGTATGAGCAGTTCTTC. Full variable domain (missing parts from reference TRBV13 and TRBJ2-1): AAGVIQSPRHLIKEKRETATLKCYPIPRHDTVYWYQQGPGQDPQFLISFYEKMQSDKGSIPDRFSAQQFSDYHSELNMSSLELGDSALYFCASSPIPTSGSGYEQFFGPGTRLTVL.

V is TRBV5-4 and J is TRBJ2-7; 7 nucleotides align to TRBD2. The CDR3 sequence is 15 residues long. Trimming took 1 base from V and 7 from J; bases not matched to a gene: 11. The germline CDR1 and CDR2 sequences are SGHNT and YYREEE (reference sequence). The CDR3 protein is CASSLRSGRGEEQYF. The CDR3 DNA reads TGTGCCAGCAGCTTGCGATCGGGACGGGGGGAAGAGCAGTACTTC.